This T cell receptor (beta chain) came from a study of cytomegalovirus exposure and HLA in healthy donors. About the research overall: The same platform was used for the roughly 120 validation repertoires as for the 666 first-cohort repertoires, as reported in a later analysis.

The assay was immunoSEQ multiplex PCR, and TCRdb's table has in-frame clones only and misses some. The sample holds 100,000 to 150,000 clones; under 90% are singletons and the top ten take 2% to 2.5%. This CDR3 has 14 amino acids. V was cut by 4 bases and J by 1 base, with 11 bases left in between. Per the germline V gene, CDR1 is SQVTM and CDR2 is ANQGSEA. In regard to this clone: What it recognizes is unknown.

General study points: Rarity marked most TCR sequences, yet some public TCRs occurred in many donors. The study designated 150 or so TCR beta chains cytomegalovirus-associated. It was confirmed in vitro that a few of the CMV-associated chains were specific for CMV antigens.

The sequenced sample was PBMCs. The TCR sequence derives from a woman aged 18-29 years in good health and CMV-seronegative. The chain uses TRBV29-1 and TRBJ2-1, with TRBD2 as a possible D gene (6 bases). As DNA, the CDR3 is TGCAGCGTTGTCGCCGGGAGTTCCTACAATGAGCAGTTCTTC. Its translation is CSVVAGSSYNEQFF.